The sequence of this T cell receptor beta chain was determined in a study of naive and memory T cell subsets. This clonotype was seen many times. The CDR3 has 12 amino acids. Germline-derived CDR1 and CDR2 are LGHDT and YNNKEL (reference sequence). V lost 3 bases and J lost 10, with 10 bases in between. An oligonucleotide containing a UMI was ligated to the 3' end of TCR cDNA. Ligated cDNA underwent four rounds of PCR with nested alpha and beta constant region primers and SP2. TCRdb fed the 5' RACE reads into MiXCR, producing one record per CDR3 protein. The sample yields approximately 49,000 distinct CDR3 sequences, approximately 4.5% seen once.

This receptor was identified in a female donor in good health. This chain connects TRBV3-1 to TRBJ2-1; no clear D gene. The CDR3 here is CASSHKSREQFF. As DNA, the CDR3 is TGTGCCAGCAGCCATAAAAGTAGAGAGCAGTTCTTC.